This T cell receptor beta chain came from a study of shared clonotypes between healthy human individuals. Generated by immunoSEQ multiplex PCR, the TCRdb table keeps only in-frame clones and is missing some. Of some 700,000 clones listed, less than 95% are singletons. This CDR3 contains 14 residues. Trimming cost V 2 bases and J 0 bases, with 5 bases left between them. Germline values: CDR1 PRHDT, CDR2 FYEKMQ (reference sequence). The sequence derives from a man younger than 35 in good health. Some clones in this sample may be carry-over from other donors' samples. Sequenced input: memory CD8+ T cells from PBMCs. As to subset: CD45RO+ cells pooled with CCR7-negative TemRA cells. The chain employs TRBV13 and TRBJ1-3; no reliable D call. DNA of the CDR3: TGTGCCAGCAGCTTAAGGAACTCTGGAAACACCATATATTTT. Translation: CASSLRNSGNTIYF.